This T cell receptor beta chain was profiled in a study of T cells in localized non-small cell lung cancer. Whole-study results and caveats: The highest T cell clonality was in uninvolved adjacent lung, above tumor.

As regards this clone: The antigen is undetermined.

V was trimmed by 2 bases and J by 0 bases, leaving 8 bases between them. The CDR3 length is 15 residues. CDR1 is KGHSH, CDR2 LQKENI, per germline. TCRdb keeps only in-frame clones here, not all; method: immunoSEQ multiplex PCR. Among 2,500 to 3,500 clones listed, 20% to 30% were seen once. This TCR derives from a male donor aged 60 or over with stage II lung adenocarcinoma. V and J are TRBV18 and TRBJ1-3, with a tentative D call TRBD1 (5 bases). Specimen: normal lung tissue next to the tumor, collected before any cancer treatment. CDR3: CASSPGASSGNTIYF. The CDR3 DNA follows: TGTGCCAGCTCACCAGGGGCGAGCTCTGGAAACACCATATATTTT. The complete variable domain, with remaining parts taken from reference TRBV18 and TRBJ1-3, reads NAGVMQNPRHLVRRRGQEARLRCSPMKGHSHVYWYRQLPEEGLKFMVYLQKENIIDESGMPKERFSAEFPKEGPSILRIQQVVRGDSAAYFCASSPGASSGNTIYFGEGSWLTVV.